This T cell receptor beta chain was sequenced for a study of T-cell memory formation after mild COVID-19. About the study: In these data, TCR clusters were largely donor specific.

Using its own MiXCR run on the 5' RACE reads, TCRdb lists one record per CDR3 protein. This sample has 300,000 to 400,000 distinct CDR3 sequences; around 27% occur once, and the top ten carry roughly 13%. Study conclusions and caveats: Still unconfirmed is whether the second-wave clones peaking on day 37 recognized SARS-CoV-2. Contracting CD4+ clones sat mainly in CM and EM; CD8+ in EMRA. CD4/CD8 balance held among clones contracting day 15 to 85, and later expanders leaned CD4+.

The sample holds a few counts of this clonotype. Its antigen is currently unknown. Germline CDR1 SGHTA, CDR2 FQGNSA. There are 13 residues in the CDR3. V gave up 0 bases and J gave up 2 bases, with 3 bases separating them. The V call is TRBV7-2, the J call TRBJ2-3; D ambiguous. The material sequenced was PBMCs or a T cell subset sorted from them (not recorded which). The source is an adult woman who had mild COVID-19 (a few samples of this study predate the infection). Cell type and time point are not known. DNA of the CDR3: TGTGCCAGCAGCTTAGCACACACAGATACGCAGTATTTT. Its translation: CASSLAHTDTQYF.